Below, one T cell receptor beta chain is given with its context. What it binds is unknown. Assay: immunoSEQ multiplex PCR; the TCRdb copy retains only in-frame clones and omits some. The table records 210,000 or so clones, around 93% of them present only once. This sample is drawn from a study of T cell responses to AZD1222 COVID-19 vaccine. Points from the study as a whole: The study reported that nearly half of spike-specific TCRs target unmutated variant regions.

Germline V gene lookup returns CDR1 SGHTA and CDR2 FQGNSA. The CDR3 covers 14 residues. Trimming took off 2 bases at V and 8 bases at J, with 12 bases between the two ends. The origin of this receptor is an adult in good health. Specimen: peripheral blood, collected on day 0 of MenACWY control vaccination. This sequence joins TRBV7-2 and TRBJ1-4; D may be TRBD1 (6 bases). CDR3 bases: TGTGCCAGCAGCTTACGGGGGCGCGAAGAAAAACTGTTTTTT. Its translation: CASSLRGREEKLFF. The variable domain in full, with the rest retrieved from reference TRBV7-2 and TRBJ1-4, is GAGVSQSPSNKVTEKGKDVELRCDPISGHTALYWYRQSLGQGLEFLIYFQGNSAPDKSGLPSDRFSAERTGGSVSTLTIQRTQQEDSAVYLCASSLRGREEKLFFGSGTQLSVL.